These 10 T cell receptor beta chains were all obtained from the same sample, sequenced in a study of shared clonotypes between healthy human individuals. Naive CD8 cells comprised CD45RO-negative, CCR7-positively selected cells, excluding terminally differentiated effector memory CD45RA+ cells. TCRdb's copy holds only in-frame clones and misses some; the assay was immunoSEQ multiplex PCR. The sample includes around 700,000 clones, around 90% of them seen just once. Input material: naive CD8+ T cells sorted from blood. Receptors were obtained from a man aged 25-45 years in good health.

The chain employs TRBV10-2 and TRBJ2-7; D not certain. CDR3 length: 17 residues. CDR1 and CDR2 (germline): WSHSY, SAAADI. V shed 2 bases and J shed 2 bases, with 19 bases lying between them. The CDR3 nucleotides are TGCGCCAGCAGTGAGACTATAATTCGGACGACGCCCTACGAGCAGTACTTC. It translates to CASSETIIRTTPYEQYF.

CDR3 sequence (DNA): TGCGCCAGCAGCCACCTAGCGGGGGCCTACGAGCAGTACTTC. It encodes CASSHLAGAYEQYF. V usage is TRBV4-1 and J usage is TRBJ2-7; 10 bases align to TRBD2. The trim removed 3 bases at V and 2 bases at J, leaving 1 base unmatched. This CDR3 spans 14 amino acids. Germline lookup yields CDR1 MGHRA and CDR2 YSYEKL.

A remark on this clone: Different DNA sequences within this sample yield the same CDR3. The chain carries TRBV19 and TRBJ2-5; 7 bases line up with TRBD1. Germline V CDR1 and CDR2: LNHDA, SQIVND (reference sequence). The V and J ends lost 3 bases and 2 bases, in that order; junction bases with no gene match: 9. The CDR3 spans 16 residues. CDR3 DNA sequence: TGTGCCAGTAGTATTCTCCCGGGACAGAATCAAGAGACCCAGTACTTC. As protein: CASSILPGQNQETQYF.

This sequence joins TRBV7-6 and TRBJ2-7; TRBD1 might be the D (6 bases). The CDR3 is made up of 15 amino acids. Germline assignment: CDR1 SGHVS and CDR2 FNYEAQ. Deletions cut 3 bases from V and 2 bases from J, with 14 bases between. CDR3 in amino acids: CASSFKGEFPYEQYF. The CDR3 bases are TGTGCCAGCAGCTTTAAGGGGGAATTCCCCTACGAGCAGTACTTC. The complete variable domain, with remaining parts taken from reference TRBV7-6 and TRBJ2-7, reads GAGVSQSPRYKVTKRGQDVALRCDPISGHVSLYWYRQALGQGPEFLTYFNYEAQQDKSGLPNDRFSAERPEGSISTLTIQRTEQRDSAMYRCASSFKGEFPYEQYFGPGTRLTVT.

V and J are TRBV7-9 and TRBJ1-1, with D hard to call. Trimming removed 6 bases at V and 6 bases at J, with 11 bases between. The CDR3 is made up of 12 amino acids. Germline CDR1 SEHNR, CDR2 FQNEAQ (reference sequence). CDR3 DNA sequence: TGTGCCAGCAGTTCACGGATACCTGAAGCTTTCTTT. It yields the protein CASSSRIPEAFF.

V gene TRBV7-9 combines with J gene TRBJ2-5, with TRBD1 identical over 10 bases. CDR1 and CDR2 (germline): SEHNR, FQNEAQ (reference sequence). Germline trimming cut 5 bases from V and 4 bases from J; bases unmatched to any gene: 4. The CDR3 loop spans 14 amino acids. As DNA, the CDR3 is TGTGCCAGCAGCAGGACAGGGGGTAGAGAGACCCAGTACTTC. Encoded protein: CASSRTGGRETQYF.

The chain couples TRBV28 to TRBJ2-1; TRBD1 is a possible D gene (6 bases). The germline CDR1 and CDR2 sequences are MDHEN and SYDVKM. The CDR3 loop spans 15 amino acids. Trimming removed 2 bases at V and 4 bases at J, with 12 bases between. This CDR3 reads CASSLPTGQYNEQFF. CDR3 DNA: TGTGCCAGCAGTTTACCGACGGGACAATACAATGAGCAGTTCTTC.

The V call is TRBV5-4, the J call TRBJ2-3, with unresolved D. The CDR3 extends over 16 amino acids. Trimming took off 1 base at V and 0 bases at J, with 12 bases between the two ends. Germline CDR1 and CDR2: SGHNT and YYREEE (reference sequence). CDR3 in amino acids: CASSLWVGSSTDTQYF. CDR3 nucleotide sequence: TGTGCCAGCAGCTTGTGGGTGGGATCTAGCACAGATACGCAGTATTTT. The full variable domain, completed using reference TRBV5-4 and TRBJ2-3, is ETGVTQSPTHLIKTRGQQVTLRCSSQSGHNTVSWYQQALGQGPQFIFQYYREEENGRGNFPPRFSGLQFPNYSSELNVNALELDDSALYLCASSLWVGSSTDTQYFGPGTRLTVL.

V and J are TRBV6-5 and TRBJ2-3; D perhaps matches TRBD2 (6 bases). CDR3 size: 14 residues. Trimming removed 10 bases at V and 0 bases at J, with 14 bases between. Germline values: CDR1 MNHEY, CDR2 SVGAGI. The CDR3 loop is CATGGLTSTDTQYF. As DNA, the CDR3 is TGTGCCACCGGGGGTTTAACTAGCACAGATACGCAGTATTTT.

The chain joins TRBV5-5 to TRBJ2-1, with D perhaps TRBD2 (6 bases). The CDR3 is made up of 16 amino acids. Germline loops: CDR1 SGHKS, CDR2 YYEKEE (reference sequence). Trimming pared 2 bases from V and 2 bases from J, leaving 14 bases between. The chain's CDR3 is CASSFGERVTYNEQFF. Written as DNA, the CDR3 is TGTGCCAGCAGCTTTGGGGAGCGGGTCACCTACAATGAGCAGTTCTTC.